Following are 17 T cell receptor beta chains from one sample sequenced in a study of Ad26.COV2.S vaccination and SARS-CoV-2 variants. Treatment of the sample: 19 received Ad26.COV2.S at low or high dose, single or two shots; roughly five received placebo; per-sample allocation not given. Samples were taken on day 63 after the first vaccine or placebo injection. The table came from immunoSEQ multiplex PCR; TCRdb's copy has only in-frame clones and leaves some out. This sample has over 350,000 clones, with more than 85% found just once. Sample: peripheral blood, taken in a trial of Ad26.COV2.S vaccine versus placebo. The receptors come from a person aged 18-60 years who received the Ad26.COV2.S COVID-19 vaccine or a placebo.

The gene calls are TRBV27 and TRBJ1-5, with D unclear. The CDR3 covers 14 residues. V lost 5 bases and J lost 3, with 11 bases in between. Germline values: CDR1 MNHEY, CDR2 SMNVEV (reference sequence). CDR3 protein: CASSPLPSNQPQHF. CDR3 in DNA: TGTGCCAGCAGTCCCCTCCCGTCCAATCAGCCCCAGCATTTT.

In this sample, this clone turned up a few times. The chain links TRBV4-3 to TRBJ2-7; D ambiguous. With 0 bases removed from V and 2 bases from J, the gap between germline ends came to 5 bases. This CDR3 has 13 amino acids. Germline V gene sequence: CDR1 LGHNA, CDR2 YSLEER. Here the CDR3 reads CASSQDMAYEQYF. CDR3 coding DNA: TGCGCCAGCAGCCAAGATATGGCCTACGAGCAGTACTTC.

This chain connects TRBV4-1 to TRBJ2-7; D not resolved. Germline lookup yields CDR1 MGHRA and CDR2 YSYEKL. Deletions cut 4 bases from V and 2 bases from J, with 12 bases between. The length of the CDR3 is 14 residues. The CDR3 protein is CASSPDPEAYEQYF. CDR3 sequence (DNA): TGCGCCAGCAGCCCGGACCCTGAGGCCTACGAGCAGTACTTC.

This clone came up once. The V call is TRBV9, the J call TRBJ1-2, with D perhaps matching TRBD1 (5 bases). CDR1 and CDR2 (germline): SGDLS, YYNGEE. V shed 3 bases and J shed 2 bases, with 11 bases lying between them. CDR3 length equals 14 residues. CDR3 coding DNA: TGTGCCAGCAGCGCCTCCGGGGCCAACTATGGCTACACCTTC. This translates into CASSASGANYGYTF.

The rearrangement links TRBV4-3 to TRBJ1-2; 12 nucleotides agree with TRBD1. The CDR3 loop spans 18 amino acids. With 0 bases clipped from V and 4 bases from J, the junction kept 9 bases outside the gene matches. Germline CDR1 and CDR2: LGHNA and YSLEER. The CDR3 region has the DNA TGCGCCAGCAGCCAAGAATCCCAAGAGGGACAGGGGGCCTATGGCTACACCTTC. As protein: CASSQESQEGQGAYGYTF.

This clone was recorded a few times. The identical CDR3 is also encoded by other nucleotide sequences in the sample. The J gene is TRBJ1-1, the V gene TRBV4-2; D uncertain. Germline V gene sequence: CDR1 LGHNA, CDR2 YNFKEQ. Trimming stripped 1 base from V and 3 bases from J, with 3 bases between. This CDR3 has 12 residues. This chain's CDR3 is CASSQVDTEAFF. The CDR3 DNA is TGTGCCAGCAGCCAAGTGGACACTGAAGCTTTCTTT.

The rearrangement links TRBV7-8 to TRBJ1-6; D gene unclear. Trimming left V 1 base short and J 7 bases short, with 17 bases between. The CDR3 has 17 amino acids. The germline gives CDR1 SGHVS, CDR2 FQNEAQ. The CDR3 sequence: CASSLGGRQNLNSPLHF. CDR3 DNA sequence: TGTGCCAGCAGCTTAGGAGGCCGACAAAATCTAAATTCACCCCTCCACTTT.

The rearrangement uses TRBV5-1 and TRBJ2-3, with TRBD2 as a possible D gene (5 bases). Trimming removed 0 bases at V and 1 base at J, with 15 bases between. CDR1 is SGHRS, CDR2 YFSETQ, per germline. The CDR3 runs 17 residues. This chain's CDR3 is CASSLGLASLRTDTQYF. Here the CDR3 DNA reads TGCGCCAGCAGCTTGGGGCTAGCAAGTCTCCGCACAGATACGCAGTATTTT.

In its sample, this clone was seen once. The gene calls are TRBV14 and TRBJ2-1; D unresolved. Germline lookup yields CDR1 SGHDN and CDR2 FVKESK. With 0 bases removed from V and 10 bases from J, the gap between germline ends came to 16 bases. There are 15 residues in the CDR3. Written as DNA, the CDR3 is TGTGCCAGCAGCCAAGACCTGTCGATGGACGAGGAGCAGTTCTTC. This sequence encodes CASSQDLSMDEEQFF.

CDR3 sequence: CASSFPTDTQYF. CDR3 sequence (DNA): TGTGCCAGCAGCTTCCCTACAGATACGCAGTATTTT. V gene TRBV5-5 combines with J gene TRBJ2-3; no clear D. Trimming cost V 2 bases and J 3 bases, with 4 bases left between them. The CDR3 consists of 12 residues. Looked up from germline, CDR1 is SGHKS and CDR2 is YYEKEE (reference sequence).

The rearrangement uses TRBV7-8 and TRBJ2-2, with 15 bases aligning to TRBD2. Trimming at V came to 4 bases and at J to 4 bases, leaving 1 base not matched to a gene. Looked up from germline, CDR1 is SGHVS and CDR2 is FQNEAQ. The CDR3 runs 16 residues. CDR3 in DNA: TGTGCCAGCAGCTGGGGACTAGCGGGGGGCACCGGGGAGCTGTTTTTT. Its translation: CASSWGLAGGTGELFF.

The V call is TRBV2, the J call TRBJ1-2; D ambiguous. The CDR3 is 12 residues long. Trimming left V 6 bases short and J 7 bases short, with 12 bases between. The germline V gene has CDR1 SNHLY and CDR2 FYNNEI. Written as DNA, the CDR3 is TGTGCCAGCAGCGATGAGACTCGTGGCTACACCTTC. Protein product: CASSDETRGYTF.

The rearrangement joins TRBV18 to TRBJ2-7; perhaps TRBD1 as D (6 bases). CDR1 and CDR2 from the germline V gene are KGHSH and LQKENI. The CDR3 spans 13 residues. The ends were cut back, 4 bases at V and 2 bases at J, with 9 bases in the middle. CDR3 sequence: CASSLDSPYEQYF. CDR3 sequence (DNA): TGTGCCAGCTCACTGGACAGTCCCTACGAGCAGTACTTC.

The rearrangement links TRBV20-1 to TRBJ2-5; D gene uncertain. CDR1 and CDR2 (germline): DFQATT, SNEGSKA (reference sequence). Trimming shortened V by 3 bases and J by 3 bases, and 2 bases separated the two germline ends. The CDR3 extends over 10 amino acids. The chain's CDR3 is CSASEETQYF. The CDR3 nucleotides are TGCAGTGCTAGTGAAGAGACCCAGTACTTC.

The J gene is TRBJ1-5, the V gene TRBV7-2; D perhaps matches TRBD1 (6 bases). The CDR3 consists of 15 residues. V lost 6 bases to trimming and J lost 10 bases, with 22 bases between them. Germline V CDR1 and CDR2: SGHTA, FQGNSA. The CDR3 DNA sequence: TGTGCCAGCAGTAAGTCAGGGGCCCAGACGGTACCCCAGCATTTT. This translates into CASSKSGAQTVPQHF.

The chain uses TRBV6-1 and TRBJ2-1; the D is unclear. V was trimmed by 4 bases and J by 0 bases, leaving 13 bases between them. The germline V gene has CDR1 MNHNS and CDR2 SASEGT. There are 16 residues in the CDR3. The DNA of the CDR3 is TGTGCCAGCAGTGGTTATCTTGGAAGCTCCTACAATGAGCAGTTCTTC. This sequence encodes CASSGYLGSSYNEQFF.

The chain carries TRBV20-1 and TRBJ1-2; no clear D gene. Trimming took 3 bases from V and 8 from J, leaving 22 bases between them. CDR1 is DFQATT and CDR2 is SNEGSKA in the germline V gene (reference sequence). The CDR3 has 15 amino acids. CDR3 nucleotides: TGCAGTGCTAGTCCGGCCTACCAGCGGGAGGAAGGCTACACCTTC. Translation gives CSASPAYQREEGYTF.